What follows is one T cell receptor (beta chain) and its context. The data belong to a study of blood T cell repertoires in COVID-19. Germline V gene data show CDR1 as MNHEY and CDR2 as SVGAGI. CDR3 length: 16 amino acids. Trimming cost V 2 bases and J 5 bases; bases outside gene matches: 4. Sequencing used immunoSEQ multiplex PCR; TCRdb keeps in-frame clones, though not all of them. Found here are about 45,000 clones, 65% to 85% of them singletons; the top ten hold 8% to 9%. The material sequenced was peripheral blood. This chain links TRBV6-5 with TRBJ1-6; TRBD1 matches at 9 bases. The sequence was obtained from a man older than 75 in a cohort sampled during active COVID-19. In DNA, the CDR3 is TGTGCCAGCAGTTACGCTTGGGACAGGGATAATTCACCCCTCCACTTT. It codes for CASSYAWDRDNSPLHF.